The sequence of this TCR beta chain was determined in a study of OX40 agonist ivuxolimab in advanced cancers. Across the study: At 0.01 to 10 mg/kg, ivuxolimab was administered intravenously to patients every 2 weeks. Participants could have had prior anti-PD-1, anti-PD-L1 or anti-CTLA-4 therapy, and approximately 40% had some.

The protocol was immunoSEQ multiplex PCR, while the TCRdb copy is restricted to in-frame clones and leaves out a portion. This sample has 55,000 to 65,000 clones; about nine tenths occur once, and the top ten carry approximately 23%. Study-level points and caveats: Normalized T-cell clonal expansion was also low in a subset of nonresponders.

There are 13 residues in the CDR3. Germline lookup yields CDR1 MDHEN and CDR2 SYDVKM. V dropped 10 bases and J dropped 5; count of bases not matched to a gene: 4. A note on this clone: Its matching antigen is unknown.

The chain carries TRBV28 and TRBJ1-6; TRBD1 matches at 8 bases. The sequencing here drew on CD4+ or CD8+ T cells sorted from blood, taken in a trial of the OX40 agonist ivuxolimab. The origin of this receptor is an adult with an advanced solid tumor such as melanoma, head and neck, liver or kidney cancer. CDR3 in amino acids: CATNRGDNSPLHF. The CDR3 DNA reads TGTGCCACTAACAGGGGGGATAATTCACCCCTCCACTTT.